Shown below are 16 T cell receptor beta chains from a single sample sequenced in a study of shared T cell receptors in the human thymus. TCRdb's copy holds only in-frame clones and misses some; the assay was immunoSEQ multiplex PCR. This table has hundreds of thousands of clones, more than 85% appearing once. Sample: thymocytes. These receptors were taken from a human donor.

CDR3 residues: CASSLYGGPYEQYF. The CDR3, as DNA: TGTGCCAGCAGTTTATACGGGGGCCCCTACGAGCAGTACTTC. The chain has TRBV28 and TRBJ2-7; D is possibly TRBD1 or TRBD2 (6 bases each). Between the trimmed V and J ends, which lost 1 base and 2 bases, there was a span of 9 bases. Per germline, CDR1 MDHEN and CDR2 SYDVKM. The CDR3 is 14 residues long.

V usage is TRBV28 and J usage is TRBJ1-2; no reliable D call. Trimming stripped 1 base from V and 4 bases from J, with 19 bases between. This CDR3 has 17 residues. Germline lookup yields CDR1 MDHEN and CDR2 SYDVKM. The CDR3 region has the DNA TGTGCCAGCAGTTTATTAACAGTACCCCCTTTTATCTATGGCTACACCTTC. Translated: CASSLLTVPPFIYGYTF.

This clone was counted a single time. The chain has TRBV10-1 and TRBJ2-7; D is ambiguous. Germline lookup yields CDR1 WNHNN and CDR2 SYGVQD (reference sequence). This CDR3 spans 14 amino acids. V was pared by 4 bases and J by 10 bases, with 20 bases between. Written as DNA, the CDR3 is TGCGCCAGCAGTGGCCCGTCGGCCGGACCGCCACAGTACTTC. It encodes CASSGPSAGPPQYF.

V gene TRBV28 combines with J gene TRBJ1-2; 7 bases line up with TRBD1. This CDR3 is built from 14 residues. CDR1 and CDR2 from the germline V gene are MDHEN and SYDVKM. Trimming removed 3 bases from V and 0 bases from J; junction bases left unmatched: 1. For the CDR3, the DNA is TGTGCCAGCAGTTTTGGACAGGCTAACTATGGCTACACCTTC. This sequence encodes CASSFGQANYGYTF.

The chain uses TRBV27 and TRBJ1-4, with 7 bases identical to TRBD1. CDR3 size: 19 residues. With V trimmed by 4 bases and J by 0 bases, 14 bases remained unmatched. CDR1 and CDR2 from the germline V gene are MNHEY and SMNVEV (reference sequence). The CDR3 here is CASSSTYRGPRATNEKLFF. The CDR3, as DNA: TGTGCCAGCAGTTCGACCTACAGGGGCCCCCGGGCAACTAATGAAAAACTGTTTTTT.

The chain is built from TRBV7-8 and TRBJ2-1, with TRBD2 matching 12 bases. Trimming removed 5 bases from V and 12 bases from J; junction bases left unmatched: 11. This CDR3 has 15 amino acids. Germline V lookup: CDR1 SGHVS, CDR2 FQNEAQ. CDR3 coding DNA: TGTGCCAGCAGCCATACCGGGACTAGCGGGTTACCGCAGTTCTTC. Translating gives CASSHTGTSGLPQFF. Supplemented by reference TRBV7-8 and TRBJ2-1, the full variable domain reads GAGVSQSPRYKVAKRGQDVALRCDPISGHVSLFWYQQALGQGPEFLTYFQNEAQLDKSGLPSDRFFAERPEGSVSTLKIQRTQQEDSAVYLCASSHTGTSGLPQFFGPGTRLTVL.

This chain connects TRBV28 to TRBJ2-2; no firm D call. The CDR3 spans 17 residues. The V gene lost 5 bases and the J gene lost 8 bases, with 24 bases spanning the gap. Germline-derived CDR1 and CDR2 are MDHEN and SYDVKM. The CDR3 DNA follows: TGTGCCAGCAGTCTGATTCCTTCGAGGAGAAAGGGAGGGGAGCTGTTTTTT. This codes for CASSLIPSRRKGGELFF. Full variable domain (rest looked up from reference TRBV28 and TRBJ2-2): DVKVTQSSRYLVKRTGEKVFLECVQDMDHENMFWYRQDPGLGLRLIYFSYDVKMKEKGDIPEGYSVSREKKERFSLILESASTNQTSMYLCASSLIPSRRKGGELFFGEGSRLTVL.

The V gene is TRBV7-9, the J gene TRBJ1-5, with 8 positions matching TRBD1. The CDR3 spans 17 residues. Germline V gene lookup returns CDR1 SEHNR and CDR2 FQNEAQ (reference sequence). Unmatched junction bases numbered 14, after V lost 4 bases and J lost 6 bases. The chain's CDR3 is CASSSTGDSDNSQPQHF. The DNA of the CDR3 is TGTGCCAGCAGCTCGACAGGGGATTCGGATAATAGTCAGCCCCAGCATTTT.

The rearrangement joins TRBV7-3 to TRBJ1-3, with D maybe TRBD1 (6 bases). The length of the CDR3 is 15 residues. V was cut by 5 bases and J by 0 bases, with 11 bases left in between. In germline, CDR1 is SGHTA, CDR2 FQGTGA. DNA of the CDR3: TGTGCCAGCAGCCGGGACACCGACTCTGGAAACACCATATATTTT. Translated: CASSRDTDSGNTIYF.

The chain carries TRBV7-2 and TRBJ2-1, with 7 bases fitting TRBD2. This CDR3 has 17 residues. CDR1 is SGHTA, CDR2 FQGNSA, per germline. Trimming cost V 3 bases and J 0 bases; bases outside gene matches: 8. CDR3 DNA sequence: TGTGCCAGCAGCTTGAGCCTAGCGGTTCACTCCTACAATGAGCAGTTCTTC. This sequence encodes CASSLSLAVHSYNEQFF.

This clone was counted a single time. The chain employs TRBV28 and TRBJ2-3; 14 positions match TRBD2. J gave up 0 bases and V 5 bases, and 7 bases lay outside the gene matches. The CDR3 length is 18 residues. Germline CDR1 and CDR2: MDHEN and SYDVKM. For the CDR3, the DNA is TGTGCCAGCAGTCCCCGACTAGCGGGAGGGCCAAGCACAGATACGCAGTATTTT. Protein: CASSPRLAGGPSTDTQYF.

J is TRBJ2-1 and V is TRBV7-6; 10 nucleotides align to TRBD2. CDR3 length equals 16 residues. J lost 9 bases, V lost 2 bases, and 10 bases had no gene match. Germline V gene data show CDR1 as SGHVS and CDR2 as FNYEAQ. CDR3 in DNA: TGTGCCAGCAGCTTAACAGCGGGAGGGCAGGGCGGTGAGCAGTTCTTC. Translating it yields CASSLTAGGQGGEQFF.

This chain connects TRBV28 to TRBJ2-1; TRBD1 aligns across 7 bases. Germline V lookup: CDR1 MDHEN, CDR2 SYDVKM. After removal of 3 bases from V and 7 bases from J, the junction contained 9 bases not matched to a gene. The CDR3 is 15 residues long. The CDR3 sequence: CASSFMGQPTNEQFF. The CDR3 DNA reads TGTGCCAGCAGTTTTATGGGACAGCCAACGAATGAGCAGTTCTTC. The full variable domain, its missing parts supplied by reference TRBV28 and TRBJ2-1, is DVKVTQSSRYLVKRTGEKVFLECVQDMDHENMFWYRQDPGLGLRLIYFSYDVKMKEKGDIPEGYSVSREKKERFSLILESASTNQTSMYLCASSFMGQPTNEQFFGPGTRLTVL.

This rearrangement joins TRBV19 to TRBJ2-5; no definite D call. Germline CDR1 and CDR2: LNHDA and SQIVND (reference sequence). This CDR3 has 15 amino acids. The V end was cut by 3 bases, the J end by 1 base, with 12 bases between. The CDR3 nucleotides read TGTGCCAGTAGTATGGGCACCTTTACCCAAGAGACCCAGTACTTC. Encoded protein: CASSMGTFTQETQYF.

Remarks on this clone: At one end, the junction sequence differs from germline, possibly due to a read error. The chain joins TRBV7-7 to TRBJ2-3; D is perhaps TRBD2 (6 bases). CDR1 is SSHAT and CDR2 is FNYEAQ in the germline V gene (reference sequence). This CDR3 comprises 13 residues. The DNA of the CDR3 is TGTGCTAGCAGCGCCCCTGGGACTCGTACGCAGTATTTT. Residues: CASSAPGTRTQYF.

The chain is built from TRBV14 and TRBJ1-4; possible D gene TRBD1, 6 bases. Germline V gene lookup returns CDR1 SGHDN and CDR2 FVKESK. V was pared by 0 bases and J by 7 bases, with 15 bases between. The CDR3 sequence is 16 residues long. The CDR3 sequence is CASSQDYPGASEKLFF. Written as DNA, the CDR3 is TGTGCCAGCAGCCAAGATTACCCAGGGGCTAGTGAAAAACTGTTTTTT. Combining the CDR3 with reference TRBV14 and TRBJ1-4 gives the whole variable domain EAGVTQFPSHSVIEKGQTVTLRCDPISGHDNLYWYRRVMGKEIKFLLHFVKESKQDESGMPNNRFLAERTGGTYSTLKVQPAELEDSGVYFCASSQDYPGASEKLFFGSGTQLSVL.